Detailed here is one TCR beta chain. What it recognizes is unknown. V was clipped by 6 bases and J by 8 bases, with 11 bases between them. Germline CDR1 and CDR2: DFQATT and SNEGSKA (reference sequence). CDR3 size: 11 residues. These data are taken from a study of PD-L1 blockade in urothelial cancer. Study-wide background: From about 2014, patients received atezolizumab, given as 1,200 mg intravenously every 3 weeks.

A spike-in of synthetic TCR analog templates was added to each PCR. This table comes from immunoSEQ multiplex PCR, and its TCRdb copy is limited to in-frame clones, with some not included. The data show 90,000 to 120,000 clones, around 85% seen once. Study outcomes and limitations: Below-median blood TCR clonality before treatment forecast better survival.

This specimen was PBMCs, taken around atezolizumab (anti-PD-L1) treatment. V usage is TRBV20-1 and J usage is TRBJ2-1; perhaps TRBD2 as D (5 bases). This clonotype originated in a man over 45 with urothelial cancer. The CDR3 loop is CSALRRDEQFF. DNA of the CDR3: TGCAGTGCCCTGAGGCGGGATGAGCAGTTCTTC.